This TCR beta chain derives from a study of beta chain features in type 1 diabetes. Since all of the isolated RNA was reverse transcribed, expressed TCRB transcripts were what got sequenced. TCRdb's table, derived via immunoSEQ multiplex PCR, lists solely in-frame clones and lacks some. The sample consists of 600,000 to 650,000 clones, around a sixth of them appearing once. Material: naive CD4+ T cells from blood. This clonotype was sampled from a man aged 18-30 years in good health.

The CDR3 DNA sequence: TGTGCCAGCAGCCAAGACCGAGGGCGACTGCCTATAAGCAAGCAGTACTTC. Its protein product is CASSQDRGRLPISKQYF. V usage is TRBV4-2 and J usage is TRBJ2-7; a weak D match, TRBD2 (5 bases). V lost 0 bases, J lost 8 bases, and 23 bases lay in between. Germline CDR1 LGHNA, CDR2 YNFKEQ. The CDR3 has 17 amino acids.